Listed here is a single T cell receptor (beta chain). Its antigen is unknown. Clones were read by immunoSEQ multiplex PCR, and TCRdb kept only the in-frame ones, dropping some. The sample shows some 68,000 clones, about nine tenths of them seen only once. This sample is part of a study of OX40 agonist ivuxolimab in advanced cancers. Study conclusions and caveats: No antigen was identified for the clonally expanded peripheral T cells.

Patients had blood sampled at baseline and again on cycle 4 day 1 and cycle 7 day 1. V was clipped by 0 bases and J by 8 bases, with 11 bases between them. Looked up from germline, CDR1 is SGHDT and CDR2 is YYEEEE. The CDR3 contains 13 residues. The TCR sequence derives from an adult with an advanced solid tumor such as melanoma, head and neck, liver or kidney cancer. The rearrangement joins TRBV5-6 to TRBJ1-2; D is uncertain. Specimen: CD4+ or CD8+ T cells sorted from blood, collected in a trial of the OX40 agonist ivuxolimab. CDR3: CASSLGSLGGYTF. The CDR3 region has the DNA TGTGCCAGCAGCTTGGGAAGTCTAGGCGGCTACACCTTC. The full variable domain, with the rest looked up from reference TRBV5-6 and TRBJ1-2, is DAGVTQSPTHLIKTRGQQVTLRCSPKSGHDTVSWYQQALGQGPQFIFQYYEEEERQRGNFPDRFSGHQFPNYSSELNVNALLLGDSALYLCASSLGSLGGYTFGSGTRLTVV.